One and the same sample provided the 31 T cell receptor beta chains below, sequenced in a study of blood T cell repertoires in COVID-19 (dated by TCRdb to 2019 to 2021). The receptor library was made with the immunoSEQ multiplex PCR assay. TCRdb limited this immuneACCESS table to in-frame rearrangements with V and J called. A share of clones is missing; checked studies link under half to unresolved V genes, and the rest is unexplained. The sample yields about 20,000 clones; approximately 90% were counted once. The ten largest clones represent 5% of the sample. Material for sequencing was PBMCs or T cells enriched from blood (not recorded which). These receptors were obtained from a woman in her twenties or thirties who had recovered from COVID-19.

The chain joins TRBV19 to TRBJ1-1; 8 nucleotides line up with TRBD1. Germline CDR1 LNHDA, CDR2 SQIVND (reference sequence). V dropped 6 bases and J dropped 6; count of bases not matched to a gene: 0. This CDR3 has 11 amino acids. The CDR3 loop is CASRQGAEAFF. The CDR3 DNA reads as TGTGCCAGTAGACAGGGGGCTGAAGCTTTCTTT. Together with reference TRBV19 and TRBJ1-1, the CDR3 gives the full variable domain: DGGITQSPKYLFRKEGQNVTLSCEQNLNHDAMYWYRQDPGQGLRLIYYSQIVNDFQKGDIAEGYSVSREKKESFPLTVTSAQKNPTAFYLCASRQGAEAFFGQGTRLTVV.

This clone was counted a few times. The chain employs TRBV29-1 and TRBJ2-5, with D hard to call. With 4 bases removed from V and 1 base from J, the gap between germline ends came to 7 bases. The CDR3 runs 12 residues. Germline V gene lookup returns CDR1 SQVTM and CDR2 ANQGSEA. The CDR3 nucleotides read TGCAGCGTTGGGTTGGCCCAAGAGACCCAGTACTTC. This sequence encodes CSVGLAQETQYF. Based on the CDR3 plus reference TRBV29-1 and TRBJ2-5, the full variable domain is SAVISQKPSRDICQRGTSLTIQCQVDSQVTMMFWYRQQPGQSLTLIATANQGSEATYESGFVIDKFPISRPNLTFSTLTVSNMSPEDSSIYLCSVGLAQETQYFGPGTRLLVL.

This clone was counted only a few times. In DNA, the CDR3 is TGTGCCAGCTCACCAAATATACAGGGTATGGGTCAGCCCCAGCATTTT. As protein: CASSPNIQGMGQPQHF. V usage is TRBV18 and J usage is TRBJ1-5, with D perhaps TRBD1 (6 bases). CDR1 and CDR2 from the germline V gene are KGHSH and LQKENI. The CDR3 runs 16 residues. V lost 2 bases, J lost 6 bases, and 17 bases lay in between.

The genes are TRBV9 and TRBJ2-1; 8 bases fit TRBD2. This CDR3 has 17 amino acids. The ends lost 3 bases at V and 2 bases at J; junction bases unmatched: 10. Looked up from germline, CDR1 is SGDLS and CDR2 is YYNGEE. The CDR3 reads CASSDLFSGGTYNEQFF. CDR3 nucleotide sequence: TGTGCCAGCAGCGACCTTTTCAGCGGGGGTACCTACAATGAGCAGTTCTTC.

CDR3 sequence reads: CASSQDQASGGPTGELFF. CDR3 coding DNA: TGCGCCAGCAGCCAAGATCAGGCTAGCGGGGGTCCCACCGGGGAGCTGTTTTTT. The chain uses TRBV4-1 and TRBJ2-2, with 10 bases aligning to TRBD2. V lost 0 bases to trimming and J lost 4 bases; unmatched junction nucleotides: 8. This CDR3 comprises 18 residues. The germline V gene has CDR1 MGHRA and CDR2 YSYEKL.

This clone appeared once. The gene calls are TRBV19 and TRBJ1-4; maybe TRBD1 (6 bases). V lost 4 bases to trimming and J lost 8 bases, with 17 bases between them. CDR1 and CDR2 (germline): LNHDA, SQIVND (reference sequence). The CDR3 sequence is 15 residues long. DNA for the CDR3: TGTGCCAGTAGTACCGGAAGGCGGACAGTCGAAAAACTGTTTTTT. Translated: CASSTGRRTVEKLFF. The full variable domain, completed using reference TRBV19 and TRBJ1-4, is DGGITQSPKYLFRKEGQNVTLSCEQNLNHDAMYWYRQDPGQGLRLIYYSQIVNDFQKGDIAEGYSVSREKKESFPLTVTSAQKNPTAFYLCASSTGRRTVEKLFFGSGTQLSVL.

The chain joins TRBV7-2 to TRBJ1-2; possible D gene TRBD1, 5 bases. Trimming pared 1 base from V and 6 bases from J, leaving 12 bases between. There are 14 residues in the CDR3. Looked up from germline, CDR1 is SGHTA and CDR2 is FQGNSA. The DNA of the CDR3 is TGTGCCAGCAGCTTAGGGGGGAGGGTAAATGGCTACACCTTC. The encoded protein is CASSLGGRVNGYTF. Complete variable domain (other parts from reference TRBV7-2 and TRBJ1-2): GAGVSQSPSNKVTEKGKDVELRCDPISGHTALYWYRQSLGQGLEFLIYFQGNSAPDKSGLPSDRFSAERTGGSVSTLTIQRTQQEDSAVYLCASSLGGRVNGYTFGSGTRLTVV.

The chain recombines TRBV18 with TRBJ2-7; TRBD1 matches at 7 bases. V shed 3 bases, J shed 3 bases, and the junction held 14 bases outside the gene matches. The CDR3 sequence is 17 residues long. The germline V gene has CDR1 KGHSH and CDR2 LQKENI. The CDR3 DNA is TGTGCCAGCTCACCTCCGCCAACCGGGACAGCTTTCTACGAGCAGTACTTC. Amino acids: CASSPPPTGTAFYEQYF.

In its sample, this clone was seen once. V and J are TRBV24-1 and TRBJ1-5; a possible D gene is TRBD1 (5 bases). CDR1 and CDR2 from the germline V gene are KGHDR and SFDVKD. The CDR3 covers 15 residues. With 5 bases removed from V and 1 base from J, the gap between germline ends came to 11 bases. As DNA, the CDR3 is TGTGCCACCAGTGGGGGGGGAGAGAGCAATCAGCCCCAGCATTTT. Translated, it gives CATSGGGESNQPQHF.

The rearrangement links TRBV4-3 to TRBJ1-2; 9 bases are shared with TRBD1. Germline CDR1 is LGHNA and CDR2 is YSLEER. CDR3 length: 13 residues. The ends lost 4 bases at V and 4 bases at J; junction bases unmatched: 1. For the CDR3, the DNA is TGCGCCAGCAGCCGGGGACAGGGCTATGGCTACACCTTC. Its protein product is CASSRGQGYGYTF.

The chain uses TRBV28 and TRBJ1-5; no firm D call. V lost 7 bases and J 5 bases, leaving 15 bases between the germline ends. The CDR3 consists of 14 residues. The V gene's germline CDR1 is MDHEN and CDR2 SYDVKM. CDR3 coding DNA: TGTGCCAGCATAGACGGGGATATCGATCAGCCCCAGCATTTT. Amino acids: CASIDGDIDQPQHF.

The genes are TRBV7-3 and TRBJ2-3; 7 nucleotides agree with TRBD2. V shed 1 base and J 4 bases; nucleotides not matched to a gene: 11. Germline V gene lookup returns CDR1 SGHTA and CDR2 FQGTGA. The CDR3 contains 17 residues. The CDR3 protein is CASSLSPRGVGADTQYF. CDR3 coding DNA: TGTGCCAGCAGCTTAAGCCCCCGGGGGGTTGGCGCAGATACGCAGTATTTT.

This chain links TRBV5-6 with TRBJ2-7; a weak D match, TRBD2 (6 bases). The CDR3 contains 18 residues. Germline loops: CDR1 SGHDT, CDR2 YYEEEE. V shed 0 bases and J shed 3 bases, with 22 bases lying between them. CDR3 residues: CASSLGRRAAYLYYEQYF. The CDR3 DNA reads TGTGCCAGCAGCTTGGGGCGGAGGGCAGCTTACCTTTACTACGAGCAGTACTTC. Complete variable domain (other parts from reference TRBV5-6 and TRBJ2-7): DAGVTQSPTHLIKTRGQQVTLRCSPKSGHDTVSWYQQALGQGPQFIFQYYEEEERQRGNFPDRFSGHQFPNYSSELNVNALLLGDSALYLCASSLGRRAAYLYYEQYFGPGTRLTVT.

In its sample, this clone was seen once. This chain joins TRBV12-3 or TRBV12-4 and TRBJ2-7; weak D call: TRBD2 (5 bases). V was cut by 6 bases and J by 4 bases, with 10 bases left in between. The CDR3 has 12 amino acids. CDR3 nucleotides: TGTGCCAGCAGCAGGACTGGGTACGAGCAGTACTTC. This sequence encodes CASSRTGYEQYF.

The chain employs TRBV5-1 and TRBJ1-1; 8 bases align to TRBD1. The CDR3 length is 14 residues. The germline V gene encodes CDR1 SGHRS and CDR2 YFSETQ. J lost 5 bases, V lost 8 bases, and 11 bases had no gene match. CDR3 DNA: TGCGCCAGTTCGGTGAGACAGGGGAGTACTGAAGCTTTCTTT. This sequence encodes CASSVRQGSTEAFF. Complete variable domain (other parts from reference TRBV5-1 and TRBJ1-1): KAGVTQTPRYLIKTRGQQVTLSCSPISGHRSVSWYQQTPGQGLQFLFEYFSETQRNKGNFPGRFSGRQFSNSRSEMNVSTLELGDSALYLCASSVRQGSTEAFFGQGTRLTVV.

The chain recombines TRBV2 with TRBJ1-6, with TRBD1 matching 9 bases. Trimming removed 10 bases from V and 8 bases from J; junction bases left unmatched: 9. This CDR3 region has 14 residues. Per germline, CDR1 SNHLY and CDR2 FYNNEI. CDR3 DNA sequence: TGTGCCACCCCCTCGGGACAGGGCCATTCACCCCTCCACTTT. Its translation is CATPSGQGHSPLHF.

The chain combines TRBV27 with TRBJ1-1, with a tentative D call TRBD1 (5 bases). This CDR3 contains 12 residues. V lost 10 bases to trimming and J lost 5 bases, with 14 bases between them. CDR1 is MNHEY, CDR2 SMNVEV, per germline (reference sequence). The CDR3, as DNA: TGTGCCACCCACCCGGGGGGGACTGAAGCTTTCTTT. Its protein is CATHPGGTEAFF.

The chain recombines TRBV9 with TRBJ2-1; 13 bases align to TRBD2. V was pared by 4 bases and J by 8 bases, with 6 bases of the junction left unmatched. The germline V gene encodes CDR1 SGDLS and CDR2 YYNGEE. This CDR3 has 15 amino acids. The CDR3 reads CASSPRLAGGDEQFF. CDR3 DNA: TGTGCCAGCAGCCCACGACTAGCGGGAGGAGATGAGCAGTTCTTC.

CDR3 nucleotide sequence: TGTGCCAGCAGTGAAGCGGCAGGGTTTGGCAATCAGCCCCAGCATTTT. The encoded protein is CASSEAAGFGNQPQHF. The chain is built from TRBV6-1 and TRBJ1-5, with a tentative D call TRBD1 (5 bases). Germline V lookup: CDR1 MNHNS, CDR2 SASEGT. The CDR3 covers 16 residues. Between the trimmed V and J ends, which lost 0 bases and 2 bases, there was a span of 11 bases.

The CDR3 DNA is TGTGCCAGCAGTCAAAAACCGACAACGAACACTGAAGCTTTCTTT. It encodes CASSQKPTTNTEAFF. The chain employs TRBV6-5 and TRBJ1-1, with D unresolved. The CDR3 is 15 residues long. The germline gives CDR1 MNHEY, CDR2 SVGAGI. The V end was cut by 5 bases, the J end by 1 base, with 14 bases between.

The J gene is TRBJ2-5, the V gene TRBV3-1 (or the pseudogene TRBV3-2); 9 bases are a match to TRBD1. The CDR3 is 13 amino acids. V shed 6 bases, J shed 4 bases, and the junction held 3 bases outside the gene matches. The germline V gene has CDR1 LGHDT and CDR2 YNNKEL (reference sequence). The DNA for the CDR3 is TGTGCCAGCAGGACAGGGGGGGGAGAGACCCAGTACTTC. Encoded protein: CASRTGGGETQYF.

This chain joins TRBV19 and TRBJ1-5; D unclear. Germline-derived CDR1 and CDR2 are LNHDA and SQIVND (reference sequence). The CDR3 sequence is 16 residues long. Between the trimmed V and J ends, which lost 1 base and 1 base, there was a span of 11 bases. CDR3 coding DNA: TGTGCCAGTAGTATAGTCGGTGGTGTGAGCAATCAGCCCCAGCATTTT. Its translation: CASSIVGGVSNQPQHF. Full variable domain (remainder filled in from reference TRBV19 and TRBJ1-5): DGGITQSPKYLFRKEGQNVTLSCEQNLNHDAMYWYRQDPGQGLRLIYYSQIVNDFQKGDIAEGYSVSREKKESFPLTVTSAQKNPTAFYLCASSIVGGVSNQPQHFGDGTRLSIL.

CDR3: CASSLGGDTEAFF. The DNA for the CDR3 is TGTGCCAGCAGCTTAGGGGGGGACACTGAAGCTTTCTTT. V gene TRBV7-8 combines with J gene TRBJ1-1, with a tentative D call TRBD1 (5 bases). Trimming removed 1 base from V and 3 bases from J, with 6 bases in between. The CDR3 totals 13 residues. Per the germline V gene, CDR1 is SGHVS and CDR2 is FQNEAQ.

This clone was seen only a few times. The chain joins TRBV9 to TRBJ2-7; D possibly corresponds to TRBD2 (5 bases). This CDR3 comprises 13 residues. Germline assignment: CDR1 SGDLS and CDR2 YYNGEE. Trimming removed 3 bases at V and 0 bases at J, with 7 bases between. CDR3 coding DNA: TGTGCCAGCAGCGGAGGACTCTCCTACGAGCAGTACTTC. Translation gives CASSGGLSYEQYF.

The rearrangement uses TRBV11-2 and TRBJ1-1; 7 nucleotides match TRBD1. The V and J ends lost 3 bases and 1 base, in that order; junction bases with no gene match: 2. CDR1 and CDR2 (germline): SGHAT, FQNNGV. There are 14 residues in the CDR3. CDR3 DNA sequence: TGTGCCAGCAGCTTTCAGGGGGAGAACACTGAAGCTTTCTTT. Its translation: CASSFQGENTEAFF.

This chain connects TRBV4-3 to TRBJ1-1; D gene uncertain. Trimming took off 2 bases at V and 0 bases at J, with 7 bases between the two ends. The germline V gene encodes CDR1 LGHNA and CDR2 YSLEER. CDR3 length equals 14 residues. The CDR3 region has the DNA TGCGCCAGCAGCCAAACACATATGAACACTGAAGCTTTCTTT. It translates to CASSQTHMNTEAFF.

The gene calls are TRBV3-1 (or the pseudogene TRBV3-2) and TRBJ1-1; D possibly corresponds to TRBD1 (5 bases). The CDR3 loop spans 15 amino acids. V lost 2 bases, J lost 1 base, and 11 bases lay in between. Per the germline V gene, CDR1 is LGHDT and CDR2 is YNNKEL (reference sequence). CDR3 protein: CASSQPGQGNTEAFF. The DNA for the CDR3 is TGTGCCAGCAGCCAACCCGGGCAGGGGAACACTGAAGCTTTCTTT.

This rearrangement joins TRBV19 to TRBJ2-2, with D hard to call. The germline CDR1 and CDR2 sequences are LNHDA and SQIVND (reference sequence). This CDR3 region has 15 residues. The V end was cut by 7 bases, the J end by 0 bases, with 12 bases between. The CDR3 sequence: CASTAENSNTGELFF. DNA for the CDR3: TGTGCCAGTACTGCCGAGAATTCGAACACCGGGGAGCTGTTTTTT. Supplemented by reference TRBV19 and TRBJ2-2, the full variable domain reads DGGITQSPKYLFRKEGQNVTLSCEQNLNHDAMYWYRQDPGQGLRLIYYSQIVNDFQKGDIAEGYSVSREKKESFPLTVTSAQKNPTAFYLCASTAENSNTGELFFGEGSRLTVL.

The chain joins TRBV11-1 to TRBJ1-1; 9 nucleotides line up with TRBD1. The CDR3 runs to 14 residues. Germline values: CDR1 SGHAT, CDR2 FQDESV (reference sequence). V lost 5 bases to trimming and J lost 1 base; unmatched junction nucleotides: 2. The CDR3 coding sequence is TGTGCCAGCAGCCCGGGACAGGGGAACACTGAAGCTTTCTTT. Protein: CASSPGQGNTEAFF. Complete variable domain (other parts from reference TRBV11-1 and TRBJ1-1): EAEVAQSPRYKITEKSQAVAFWCDPISGHATLYWYRQILGQGPELLVQFQDESVVDDSQLPKDRFSAERLKGVDSTLKIQPAELGDSAMYLCASSPGQGNTEAFFGQGTRLTVV.

The CDR3 spells CAISVDRGSSYEQYF. The CDR3, as DNA: TGTGCCATCAGTGTCGACAGGGGGAGCTCCTACGAGCAGTACTTC. This chain connects TRBV10-3 to TRBJ2-7, with TRBD1 matching over 9 bases. The CDR3 sequence is 15 residues long. The trim removed 4 bases at V and 0 bases at J, leaving 4 bases unmatched. The germline CDR1 and CDR2 sequences are ENHRY and SYGVKD.

The V call is TRBV7-2, the J call TRBJ2-6, with D possibly being TRBD2 (5 bases). CDR1 SGHTA and CDR2 FQGNSA come from the germline V gene. The ends were cut back, 5 bases at V and 4 bases at J, with 18 bases in the middle. The CDR3 is 17 amino acids. The CDR3 spells CASSPIEGSPGANVLTF. The CDR3, as DNA: TGTGCCAGCAGCCCAATCGAGGGTTCGCCGGGGGCCAACGTCCTGACTTTC.